Here is one T cell receptor (beta chain) with its context. The antigen remains unidentified. Unique molecular identifiers were used to barcode this TCRbeta library. TCRdb reprocessed the PCR reads via MiXCR and lists one record per CDR3 protein. The sample yields approximately 190,000 distinct CDR3 sequences, around 5.9% seen once. The data derive from a study of T-cell reconstitution after alpha-beta-depleted transplantation in children. Whole-study findings and limits: It was reported that alpha-beta T cells came from several hundred expanded graft clones (about two months after transplant). It was newly produced T cells that mostly accounted for T-cell counts and diversity one year after transplant. The high TCRbeta diversity at day 60 in some patients came from surviving recipient T cells and thymic progenitors.

Germline V lookup: CDR1 LNHDA, CDR2 SQIVND (reference sequence). CDR3 length: 15 residues. The V end was cut by 2 bases, the J end by 7 bases, with 15 bases between. This clonotype originated in a girl in the first two years of life with combined immunodeficiency, due to receive a stem cell transplant. The chain joins TRBV19 to TRBJ2-1, with D perhaps TRBD1 or TRBD2 (5 bases each). Sequenced material: PBMCs, taken before TCRalphabeta/CD19-depleted stem cell transplant. The CDR3 nucleotides read TGTGCCAGTAGTATAAGTCCAGGGACCGGGAATGAGCAGTTCTTC. Translating it yields CASSISPGTGNEQFF.